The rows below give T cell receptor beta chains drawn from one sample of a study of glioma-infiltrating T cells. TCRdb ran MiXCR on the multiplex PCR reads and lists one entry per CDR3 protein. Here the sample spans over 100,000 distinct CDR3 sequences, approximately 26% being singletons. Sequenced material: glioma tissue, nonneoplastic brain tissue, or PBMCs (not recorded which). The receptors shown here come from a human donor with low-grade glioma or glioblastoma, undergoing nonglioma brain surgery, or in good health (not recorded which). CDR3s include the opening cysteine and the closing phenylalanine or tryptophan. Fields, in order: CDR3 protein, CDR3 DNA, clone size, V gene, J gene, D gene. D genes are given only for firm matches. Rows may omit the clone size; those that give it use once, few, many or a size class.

CDR3: CASSLGISPNQPQHF
DNA: TGTGCCAGCAGCTTAGGGATCTCGCCTAATCAGCCCCAGCATTTT
size: many
V: TRBV7-2
J: TRBJ1-5
D: .

CDR3: CASSENRYEQYF
DNA: TGTGCCAGCAGCGAAAACAGATACGAGCAGTACTTC
size: few
V: TRBV7-3
J: TRBJ2-7
D: .

CDR3: CASSMDQRHTQYF
DNA: TGCGCCAGCAGCATGGACCAGAGGCATACGCAGTATTTT
size: .
V: TRBV5-1
J: TRBJ2-3
D: .

CDR3: CATSREDFTFYNEQFF
DNA: TGTGCCACCAGCAGAGAAGACTTTACGTTCTACAATGAGCAGTTCTTC
size: many
V: TRBV15
J: TRBJ2-1
D: .

CDR3: CASSASGTGINEQFF
DNA: TGTGCCAGCAGCGCATCCGGGACAGGGATCAATGAGCAGTTCTTC
size: few
V: TRBV5-4
J: TRBJ2-1
D: TRBD1

CDR3: CSVEDSQQAQYF
DNA: TGCAGCGTTGAAGATTCCCAACAGGCTCAGTACTTC
size: many
V: TRBV29-1
J: TRBJ2-7
D: .

CDR3: CASGRDRQYNEQFF
DNA: TGTGCCAGCGGCCGGGACAGACAATACAATGAGCAGTTCTTC
size: many
V: TRBV7-9
J: TRBJ2-1
D: TRBD1

CDR3: CSAVRNEQYF
DNA: TGCAGTGCCGTTCGAAACGAGCAGTACTTC
size: many
V: TRBV20-1
J: TRBJ2-7
D: .

CDR3: CGLGGSPSGLASPWDNEQFF
DNA: TGTGGACTAGGAGGTTCACCGTCCGGACTAGCCTCACCATGGGACAATGAGCAGTTCTTC
size: many
V: TRBV7-9
J: TRBJ2-1
D: TRBD2

CDR3: CSVELDREGQPQHF
DNA: TGCAGCGTTGAATTGGACAGGGAGGGTCAGCCCCAGCATTTT
size: many
V: TRBV29-1
J: TRBJ1-5
D: TRBD1

CDR3: CASSYAGAGLETQYF
DNA: TGTGCCAGCAGTTACGCGGGGGCCGGACTAGAGACCCAGTACTTC
size: many
V: TRBV6-2/TRBV6-3
J: TRBJ2-5
D: .

CDR3: CASSLYGTSELDNEQFF
DNA: TGTGCCAGCAGTTTATATGGGACAAGTGAATTGGACAATGAGCAGTTCTTC
size: many
V: TRBV28
J: TRBJ2-1
D: .

CDR3: CASAQRGPLYEQYF
DNA: TGTGCCAGCGCCCAAAGGGGGCCCCTTTACGAGCAGTACTTC
size: many
V: TRBV6-2/TRBV6-3
J: TRBJ2-7
D: TRBD1

CDR3: CASKTGLAGVSSYEQYF
DNA: TGTGCCAGCAAGACGGGGCTAGCGGGGGTCAGCTCCTACGAGCAGTACTTC
size: .
V: TRBV6-2/TRBV6-3
J: TRBJ2-7
D: TRBD2

CDR3: CASSQGMNYPLHF
DNA: TGTGCCAGCAGTCAGGGAATGAATTACCCCCTCCACTTT
size: .
V: TRBV6-2/TRBV6-3
J: TRBJ1-6
D: .

CDR3: CSASRQGGNQPQHF
DNA: TGCAGTGCTAGCCGACAGGGAGGGAATCAGCCCCAGCATTTT
size: many
V: TRBV20-1
J: TRBJ1-5
D: TRBD1

CDR3: CASGLWGGGEKLFF
DNA: TGTGCCAGCGGTCTATGGGGAGGAGGCGAAAAACTGTTTTTT
size: .
V: TRBV27
J: TRBJ1-4
D: .

CDR3: CASGRGPNHEQFF
DNA: TGTGCCAGCGGACGGGGTCCCAACCATGAGCAGTTCTTC
size: many
V: TRBV6-1
J: TRBJ2-1
D: .

CDR3: CATSREDGNTEAFF
DNA: TGTGCCACCAGCAGAGAGGACGGGAACACTGAAGCTTTCTTT
size: .
V: TRBV15
J: TRBJ1-1
D: .

CDR3: CASSPRTNTEAFF
DNA: TGTGCCAGCAGCCCTCGAACGAACACTGAAGCTTTCTTT
size: many
V: TRBV7-2
J: TRBJ1-1
D: .

CDR3: CASGLSGNYNEQYF
DNA: TGTGCCAGCGGCCTCAGCGGGAACTACAATGAGCAGTACTTC
size: .
V: TRBV27
J: TRBJ2-7
D: TRBD2

CDR3: CSADQRFQNEQFF
DNA: TGCAGCGCCGACCAGAGGTTTCAAAATGAGCAGTTCTTC
size: few
V: TRBV29-1
J: TRBJ2-1
D: .

CDR3: CASSTSLVGSYNEQFF
DNA: TGTGCCAGTAGTACATCTCTCGTCGGTTCCTACAATGAGCAGTTCTTC
size: many
V: TRBV19
J: TRBJ2-1
D: .

CDR3: CASSQMARSTDTQYF
DNA: TGTGCCAGCAGCCAAATGGCGCGAAGCACAGATACGCAGTATTTT
size: many
V: TRBV4-2
J: TRBJ2-3
D: .

CDR3: CASSRRGDEQFF
DNA: TGTGCCAGCAGCCGCCGAGGTGATGAGCAGTTCTTC
size: many
V: TRBV12-3/TRBV12-4
J: TRBJ2-1
D: .

CDR3: CASSFRLSGGATDTQYF
DNA: TGTGCCAGCAGTTTCAGACTCAGCGGGGGGGCCACAGATACGCAGTATTTT
size: many
V: TRBV7-9
J: TRBJ2-3
D: TRBD2

CDR3: CASSYQGSTEAIF
DNA: TGTGCCAGCAGTTACCAGGGATCTACTGAAGCTATCTTT
size: many
V: TRBV6-2/TRBV6-3
J: TRBJ1-1
D: .

CDR3: CASTRAGGQDEKLFF
DNA: TGTGCCAGCACCCGCGCGGGTGGGCAGGATGAAAAACTGTTTTTT
size: many
V: TRBV2
J: TRBJ1-4
D: .

CDR3: CASSSTGGTEAFF
DNA: TGTGCCAGCTCATCCACAGGGGGCACTGAAGCTTTCTTT
size: many
V: TRBV18
J: TRBJ1-1
D: TRBD1

CDR3: CASSTPASVIRDNEQLF
DNA: TGTGCCAGCAGTACCCCGGCTAGCGTAATTCGGGACAATGAGCAGCTCTTC
size: .
V: TRBV2
J: TRBJ2-1
D: .

CDR3: CAGSRQPQVNEQFF
DNA: TGTGCCGGCAGTCGACAGCCCCAAGTCAATGAGCAGTTCTTC
size: .
V: TRBV6-5
J: TRBJ2-1
D: .

CDR3: CASSPGTSGSNEQYF
DNA: TGTGCCAGCTCACCCGGGACTAGCGGGAGTAACGAGCAGTACTTC
size: many
V: TRBV18
J: TRBJ2-7
D: TRBD2

CDR3: CASGLAGVSGANVLTF
DNA: TGTGCCAGCGGCCTAGCGGGGGTTTCTGGGGCCAACGTCCTGACTTTC
size: many
V: TRBV6-1
J: TRBJ2-6
D: TRBD2

CDR3: CASSARLTSGGLDTQYF
DNA: TGTGCCAGCAGTGCTCGACTGACTAGCGGGGGTCTAGATACGCAGTATTTT
size: .
V: TRBV2
J: TRBJ2-3
D: TRBD2

CDR3: CSVVWGQESSGGYTF
DNA: TGCAGCGTTGTTTGGGGACAGGAATCATCGGGGGGCTACACCTTC
size: many
V: TRBV29-1
J: TRBJ1-2
D: TRBD1

CDR3: CASISGGSYNEQFF
DNA: TGTGCCAGCATAAGCGGGGGCTCCTACAATGAGCAGTTCTTC
size: many
V: TRBV6-1
J: TRBJ2-1
D: TRBD2

CDR3: CASSLDRQTQYF
DNA: TGTGCCAGCAGTTTAGATCGGCAGACCCAGTACTTC
size: many
V: TRBV12-3/TRBV12-4
J: TRBJ2-5
D: .

CDR3: CASSFWTPPTEAFF
DNA: TGTGCCAGCAGTTTCTGGACTCCTCCAACCGAAGCTTTCTTT
size: many
V: TRBV27
J: TRBJ1-1
D: .

CDR3: CASTPWLKNTEAFF
DNA: TGTGCCAGCACCCCCTGGTTGAAGAACACTGAAGCTTTCTTT
size: many
V: TRBV6-2/TRBV6-3
J: TRBJ1-1
D: .

CDR3: CAISESPSGTRQFF
DNA: TGTGCCATCAGTGAGAGCCCTAGCGGGACCAGACAGTTCTTC
size: .
V: TRBV10-3
J: TRBJ2-1
D: TRBD2

CDR3: CSADRYNDTPYEQYF
DNA: TGCAGTGCCGACCGTTACAATGACACGCCCTACGAGCAGTACTTC
size: .
V: TRBV20-1
J: TRBJ2-7
D: .

CDR3: CSAPPGLAGSSSYNEQFF
DNA: TGCAGTGCTCCCCCGGGACTAGCGGGGTCAAGCTCCTACAATGAGCAGTTCTTC
size: many
V: TRBV20-1
J: TRBJ2-1
D: TRBD2

CDR3: CASSLKGDTGGLFF
DNA: TGTGCCAGCAGCTTAAAAGGAGACACCGGGGGGCTGTTTTTT
size: .
V: TRBV7-9
J: TRBJ2-2
D: .

CDR3: CASSLSFWEREGHSSSEQFF
DNA: TGTGCCAGCAGTTTATCCTTCTGGGAGCGGGAGGGCCATTCCTCTAGTGAGCAGTTCTTC
size: many
V: TRBV28
J: TRBJ2-1
D: TRBD2

CDR3: CASSQGLGESYNEQFF
DNA: TGCGCCAGCAGCCAAGGGTTGGGGGAATCCTACAATGAGCAGTTCTTC
size: many
V: TRBV4-1
J: TRBJ2-1
D: .

CDR3: CASSQEFVGRGYEQYF
DNA: TGCGCCAGCAGCCAAGAGTTCGTCGGGAGGGGGTACGAGCAGTACTTC
size: many
V: TRBV4-1
J: TRBJ2-7
D: TRBD2